The clone carrying this T cell receptor beta chain was observed a few times. Its antigen is unidentified. The data belong to a study of T cells in localized non-small cell lung cancer. The study, taken as a whole, reports: Patients showing higher blood T cell density tended to see longer overall survival. The highest T cell clonality was in uninvolved adjacent lung, above tumor. Only one tumor region was sequenced, so heterogeneity remains possible. In adjacent lung appeared a median around 60 of the top 100 tumor clones.

Some clones are missing from TCRdb's copy, which holds only in-frame ones; the method was immunoSEQ multiplex PCR. The repertoire has around 100,000 clones, about 91% of them found once; the top ten carry approximately 15%. Trimming stripped 0 bases from V and 0 bases from J, with 9 bases between. Germline CDR1 reads LGHNA; CDR2 reads YSLEER. The CDR3 is 16 residues long. The receptor comes from a man aged 40 to 70 with stage I squamous cell lung carcinoma. The J gene is TRBJ2-1, the V gene TRBV4-3; perhaps D is TRBD1 or TRBD2 (5 bases each). The source material was peripheral blood, sampled before any cancer treatment. CDR3 nucleotides: TGCGCCAGCAGCCAAGACTCAGGGAGCTCCTACAATGAGCAGTTCTTC. Translating gives CASSQDSGSSYNEQFF.